The clone carrying this T cell receptor beta chain was seen a handful of times. As yet, its antigen is unknown. The entry originates in a study of blood T cells in healthy people across ages. Study-wide results and limits: Long-lived donors had more naive CD4+ cells and higher diversity than aged donors.

The donors, all healthy, were Caucasians living in Russia, aged about 6 to 100. Combining a sample-barcoded 5' primer with a J-beta primer mix, a second PCR ran for roughly 7 to 11 cycles. TCRdb passed the 5' RACE reads through MiXCR, listing each CDR3 protein once. The profile covers 730,000 or so distinct CDR3 sequences, with 40% to 45% appearing a single time and 25% to 35% taken by the ten largest. Germline values: CDR1 SGHRS, CDR2 YFSETQ. The germline V and J ends were trimmed by 2 bases and 5 bases, with 14 bases remaining between them. The CDR3 is 15 residues long. This sequence originates from a man at least 80 years old in good health. V and J are TRBV5-1 and TRBJ2-1, with TRBD1 as a possible D gene (6 bases). The sample consisted of blood. CDR3 nucleotide sequence: TGCGCCAGCAGCTTCGGCCAGGGGAGCCACAATGAGCAGTTCTTC. Amino acids: CASSFGQGSHNEQFF.